This TCR beta chain was captured in a study of cytomegalovirus exposure and HLA in healthy donors. Losses at the gene ends were 3 bases for V and 0 bases for J; bases not matched to a gene: 10. The CDR3 extends over 18 amino acids. Looked up from germline, CDR1 is LGHNT and CDR2 is FRNRAP. PCR was performed using 60 Vbeta and 13 Jbeta primers. Repertoires were generated with immunoSEQ multiplex PCR, while TCRdb's copy carries only in-frame clones and drops some. The sample carries around 110,000 clones, over 80% recorded once. The sequencing sample was made of PBMCs. The J gene is TRBJ1-5, the V gene TRBV12-5, with 8 bases fitting TRBD1. The source of this sequence is a man aged 25-45 years in good health and CMV-seropositive. The CDR3 spells CASGFGQGRGYSNQPQHF. In nucleotides, the CDR3 is TGTGCTAGTGGTTTCGGACAGGGTCGGGGATATAGCAATCAGCCCCAGCATTTT.